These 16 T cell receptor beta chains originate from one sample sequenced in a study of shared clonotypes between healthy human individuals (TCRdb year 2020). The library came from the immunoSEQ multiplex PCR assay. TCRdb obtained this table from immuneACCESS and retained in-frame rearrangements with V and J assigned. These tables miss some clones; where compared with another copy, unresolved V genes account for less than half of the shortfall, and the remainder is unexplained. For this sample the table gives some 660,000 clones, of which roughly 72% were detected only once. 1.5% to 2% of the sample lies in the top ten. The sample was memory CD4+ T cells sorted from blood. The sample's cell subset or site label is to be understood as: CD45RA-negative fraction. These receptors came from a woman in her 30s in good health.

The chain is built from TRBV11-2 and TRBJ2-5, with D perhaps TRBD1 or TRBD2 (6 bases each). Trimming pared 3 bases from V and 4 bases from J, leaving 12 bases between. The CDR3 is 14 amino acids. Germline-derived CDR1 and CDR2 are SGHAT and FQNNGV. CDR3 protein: CASSFIRGGETQYF. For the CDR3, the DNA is TGTGCCAGCAGCTTTATCAGGGGAGGAGAGACCCAGTACTTC. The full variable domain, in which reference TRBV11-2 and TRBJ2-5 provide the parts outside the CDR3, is EAGVAQSPRYKIIEKRQSVAFWCNPISGHATLYWYQQILGQGPKLLIQFQNNGVVDDSQLPKDRFSAERLKGVDSTLKIQPAKLEDSAVYLCASSFIRGGETQYFGPGTRLLVL.

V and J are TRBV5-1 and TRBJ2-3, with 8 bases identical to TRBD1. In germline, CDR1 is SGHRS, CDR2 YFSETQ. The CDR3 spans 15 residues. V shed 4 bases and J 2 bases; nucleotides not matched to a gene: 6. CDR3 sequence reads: CASSVTGQDTDTQYF. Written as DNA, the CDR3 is TGCGCCAGCAGCGTAACGGGACAGGACACAGATACGCAGTATTTT.

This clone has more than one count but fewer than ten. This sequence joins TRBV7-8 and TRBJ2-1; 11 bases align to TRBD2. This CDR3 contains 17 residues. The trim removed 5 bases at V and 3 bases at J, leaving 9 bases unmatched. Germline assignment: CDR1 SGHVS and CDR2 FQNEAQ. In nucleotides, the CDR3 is TGTGCCAGCAGCCTTTCCACTAGCGGGAGCCTCTACAATGAGCAGTTCTTC. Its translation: CASSLSTSGSLYNEQFF.

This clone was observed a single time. In DNA form, the CDR3 reads TGCAGTGGAGGGCCCAGTGAGACCCAGTACTTC. It codes for CSGGPSETQYF. The chain joins TRBV20-1 to TRBJ2-5; perhaps TRBD2 as D (5 bases). V dropped 7 bases and J dropped 5 bases, with 11 bases sitting between them. Germline loops: CDR1 DFQATT, CDR2 SNEGSKA (reference sequence). This CDR3 has 11 amino acids.

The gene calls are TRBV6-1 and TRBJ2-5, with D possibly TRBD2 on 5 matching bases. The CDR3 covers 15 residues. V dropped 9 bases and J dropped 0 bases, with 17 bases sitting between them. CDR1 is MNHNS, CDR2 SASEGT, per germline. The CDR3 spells CARSKAWRNQETQYF. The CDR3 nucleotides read TGTGCCAGGTCGAAGGCTTGGAGGAACCAAGAGACCCAGTACTTC.

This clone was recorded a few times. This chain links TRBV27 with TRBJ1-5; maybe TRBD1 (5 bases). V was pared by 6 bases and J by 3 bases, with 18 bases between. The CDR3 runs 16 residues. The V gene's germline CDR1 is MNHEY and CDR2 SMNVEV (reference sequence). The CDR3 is CASRPRGGFDNQPQHF. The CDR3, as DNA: TGTGCCAGCAGACCACGGGGGGGGTTCGACAATCAGCCCCAGCATTTT.

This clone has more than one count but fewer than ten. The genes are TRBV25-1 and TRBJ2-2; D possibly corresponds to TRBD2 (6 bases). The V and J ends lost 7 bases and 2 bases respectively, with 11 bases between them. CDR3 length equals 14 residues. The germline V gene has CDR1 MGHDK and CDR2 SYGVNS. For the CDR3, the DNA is TGTGCCAGCACCTTAGGGACTAACACCGGGGAGCTGTTTTTT. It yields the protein CASTLGTNTGELFF.

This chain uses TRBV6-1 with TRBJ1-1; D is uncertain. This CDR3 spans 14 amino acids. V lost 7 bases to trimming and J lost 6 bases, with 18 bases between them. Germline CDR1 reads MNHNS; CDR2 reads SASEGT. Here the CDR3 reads CASNPGPQVAEAFF. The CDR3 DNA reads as TGTGCCAGCAACCCCGGACCGCAGGTGGCTGAAGCTTTCTTT.

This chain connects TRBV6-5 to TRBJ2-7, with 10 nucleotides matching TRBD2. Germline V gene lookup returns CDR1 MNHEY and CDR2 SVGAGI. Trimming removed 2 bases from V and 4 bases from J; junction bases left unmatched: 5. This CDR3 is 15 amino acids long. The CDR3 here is CASSYGLAGVYEQYF. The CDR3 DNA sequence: TGTGCCAGCAGTTACGGGCTAGCGGGAGTTTACGAGCAGTACTTC.

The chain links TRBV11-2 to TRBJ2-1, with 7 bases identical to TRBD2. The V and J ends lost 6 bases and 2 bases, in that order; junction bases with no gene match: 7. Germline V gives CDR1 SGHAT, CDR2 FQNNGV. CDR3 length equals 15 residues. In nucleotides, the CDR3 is TGTGCCAGCAGAGACGAAGCGGGACCCTACAATGAGCAGTTCTTC. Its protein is CASRDEAGPYNEQFF.

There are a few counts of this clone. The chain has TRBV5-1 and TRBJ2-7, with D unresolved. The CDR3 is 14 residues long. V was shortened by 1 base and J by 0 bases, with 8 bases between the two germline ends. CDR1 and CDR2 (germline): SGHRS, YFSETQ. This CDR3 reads CASSLSLASYEQYF. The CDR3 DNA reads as TGCGCCAGCAGCTTGTCTTTAGCCTCCTACGAGCAGTACTTC.

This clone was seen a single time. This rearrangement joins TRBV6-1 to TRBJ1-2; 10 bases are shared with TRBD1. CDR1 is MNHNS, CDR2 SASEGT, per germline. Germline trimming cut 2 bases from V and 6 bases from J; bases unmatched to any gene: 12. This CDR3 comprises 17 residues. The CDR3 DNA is TGTGCCAGCAGTGAATTTTTTCGGACAGGGGGGACCCATGGCTACACCTTC. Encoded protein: CASSEFFRTGGTHGYTF.

CDR3 nucleotide sequence: TGTGCCAGCAGCCCACGACGCAGCTCTCGGACAGATACGCAGTATTTT. It encodes CASSPRRSSRTDTQYF. The chain carries TRBV7-2 and TRBJ2-3; D gene unclear. Per the germline V gene, CDR1 is SGHTA and CDR2 is FQGNSA. The V gene lost 5 bases and the J gene lost 3 bases, with 18 bases spanning the gap. CDR3 length equals 16 residues.

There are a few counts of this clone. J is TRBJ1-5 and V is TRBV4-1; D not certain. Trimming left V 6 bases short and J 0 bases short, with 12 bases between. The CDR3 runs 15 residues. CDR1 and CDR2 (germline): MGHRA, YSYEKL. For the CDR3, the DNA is TGCGCCAGCAGGCCCACTGGGAATAGCAATCAGCCCCAGCATTTT. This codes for CASRPTGNSNQPQHF.

CDR3 in amino acids: CASSLVGGPAETQYF. Here the CDR3 DNA reads TGTGCCAGCAGCTTGGTTGGGGGGCCGGCAGAGACCCAGTACTTC. The chain employs TRBV5-6 and TRBJ2-5; D tentatively reads TRBD1 or TRBD2 (6 bases each). The CDR3 is made up of 15 amino acids. CDR1 SGHDT and CDR2 YYEEEE come from the germline V gene. With 0 bases removed from V and 4 bases from J, the gap between germline ends came to 13 bases.

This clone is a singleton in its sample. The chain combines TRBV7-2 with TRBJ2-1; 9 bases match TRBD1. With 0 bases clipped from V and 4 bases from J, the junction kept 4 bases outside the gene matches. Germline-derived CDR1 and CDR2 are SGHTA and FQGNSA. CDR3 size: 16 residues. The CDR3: CASSLAGTGRYNEQFF. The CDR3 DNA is TGTGCCAGCAGCTTAGCCGGGACAGGGAGGTACAATGAGCAGTTCTTC.